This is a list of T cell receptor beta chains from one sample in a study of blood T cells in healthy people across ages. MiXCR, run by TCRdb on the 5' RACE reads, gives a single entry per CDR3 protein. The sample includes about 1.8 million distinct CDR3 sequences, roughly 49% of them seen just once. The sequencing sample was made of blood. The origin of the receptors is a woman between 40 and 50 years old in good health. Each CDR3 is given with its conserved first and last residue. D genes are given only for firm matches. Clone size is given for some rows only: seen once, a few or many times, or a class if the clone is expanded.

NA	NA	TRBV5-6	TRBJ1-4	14	CASTTGLANEKLFF	TGTGCCAGCACTACGGGGTTAGCTAATGAAAAACTGTTTTTT
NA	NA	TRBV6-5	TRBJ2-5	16	CVSSSPRGGARETQYF	TGTGTCAGCAGTTCCCCCAGGGGGGGGGCGAGAGAGACCCAGTACTTC
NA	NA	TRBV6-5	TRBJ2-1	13	CASSYSPGDEQFF	TGTGCCAGCAGTTACTCCCCGGGCGATGAGCAGTTCTTC
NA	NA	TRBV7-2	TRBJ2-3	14	CASSGDAARDTQYF	TGTGCCAGCAGCGGAGACGCCGCGAGGGATACGCAGTATTTT
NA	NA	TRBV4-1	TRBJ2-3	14	CASSPVTVEDTQYF	TGCGCCAGCAGCCCCGTGACGGTCGAAGATACGCAGTATTTT
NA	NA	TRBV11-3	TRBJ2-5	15	CASSLGVEGQETQYF	TGTGCCAGCAGCTTAGGCGTCGAGGGGCAAGAGACCCAGTACTTC
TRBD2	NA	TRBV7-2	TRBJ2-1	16	CASSLVFAGGVNEQFF	TGTGCCAGCAGCTTAGTTTTCGCGGGGGGAGTTAATGAGCAGTTCTTC
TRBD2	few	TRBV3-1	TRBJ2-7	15	CASSQVLAGHYEQYF	TGTGCCAGCAGCCAAGTACTAGCGGGACACTACGAGCAGTACTTC
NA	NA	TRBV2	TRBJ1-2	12	CASMALKYGYTF	TGTGCCAGCATGGCTTTAAAATATGGCTACACCTTC
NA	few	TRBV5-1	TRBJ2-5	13	CASSFYSLETQYF	TGCGCCAGCAGCTTCTATTCGTTGGAGACCCAGTACTTC
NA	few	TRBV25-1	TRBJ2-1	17	CASSATRGLSSYNEQFF	TGTGCCAGCAGTGCTACCAGGGGACTCAGCTCCTACAATGAGCAGTTCTTC
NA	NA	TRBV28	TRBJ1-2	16	CASSLESRGGSGGYTF	TGTGCCAGCAGTTTAGAATCAAGGGGAGGTTCGGGAGGCTACACCTTC
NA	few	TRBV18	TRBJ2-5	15	CASSPPSLAQETQYF	TGTGCCAGCTCACCACCGTCGCTAGCGCAAGAGACCCAGTACTTC
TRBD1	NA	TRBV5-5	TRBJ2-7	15	CASSPGDRVHCEQYF	TGTGCCAGCAGCCCGGGGGACAGGGTACATTGTGAGCAGTACTTC
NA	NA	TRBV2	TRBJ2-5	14	CASSPGQWLETQYF	TGTGCCAGCAGTCCCGGACAGTGGTTGGAGACCCAGTACTTC
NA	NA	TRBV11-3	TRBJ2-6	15	CASSNSGSGANVLTF	TGTGCCAGCAGCAACTCAGGCTCTGGGGCCAACGTCCTGACTTTC
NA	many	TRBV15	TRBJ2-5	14	CATSLRQTQETQYF	TGTGCCACCAGCTTACGACAGACCCAAGAGACCCAGTACTTC
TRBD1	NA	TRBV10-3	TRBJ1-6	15	CAINTDRAANSPLHF	TGTGCCATCAACACGGACAGGGCGGCTAATTCACCCCTCCACTTT
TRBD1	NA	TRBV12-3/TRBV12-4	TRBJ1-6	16	CASRLDRGTLSSPLHF	TGTGCCAGCAGGCTCGACAGGGGCACCCTTAGTTCACCCCTCCACTTT
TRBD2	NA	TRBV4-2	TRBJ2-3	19	CASSPTPGLAGDRTDTRYF	TGTGCCAGCAGCCCGACTCCGGGACTAGCGGGGGATCGCACAGATACGCGGTATTTT
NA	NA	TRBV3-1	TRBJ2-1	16	CASSLEQRWGYNEQFF	TGTGCCAGCAGCCTGGAGCAGAGGTGGGGCTACAATGAGCAGTTCTTC
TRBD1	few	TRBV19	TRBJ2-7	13	CASKGTGAYEQYF	TGTGCCAGTAAGGGGACAGGGGCCTACGAGCAGTACTTC
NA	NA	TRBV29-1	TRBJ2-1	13	CSVSSGPYNEQFF	TGCAGCGTTTCATCAGGACCTTACAATGAGCAGTTCTTC
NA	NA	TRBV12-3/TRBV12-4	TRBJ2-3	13	CASSIGDPDTQYF	TGTGCCAGCAGCATAGGAGACCCAGATACGCAGTATTTT
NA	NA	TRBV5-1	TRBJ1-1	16	CASSYKMRQPNTEAFF	TGCGCCAGCAGTTACAAAATGCGTCAACCGAACACTGAAGCTTTCTTT
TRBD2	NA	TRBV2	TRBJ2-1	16	CASSSSSGGRHNEQFF	TGTGCCAGCAGTAGCTCTAGCGGGGGAAGACACAATGAGCAGTTCTTC
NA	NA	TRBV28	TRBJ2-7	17	CASSPLRGGQTFNEQYF	TGTGCCAGCAGTCCCCTTCGAGGGGGGCAGACATTCAATGAGCAGTACTTC
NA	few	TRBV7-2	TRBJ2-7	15	CASSLPQGGTYEQYF	TGTGCCAGCAGCTTACCCCAGGGTGGGACCTACGAGCAGTACTTC
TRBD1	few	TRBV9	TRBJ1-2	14	CASSAGQGFYGYTF	TGTGCCAGCAGCGCGGGACAGGGTTTCTATGGCTACACCTTC
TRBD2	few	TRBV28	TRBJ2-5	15	CASSTRTSGKETQYF	TGTGCCAGCAGTACGCGGACTAGCGGGAAAGAGACCCAGTACTTC
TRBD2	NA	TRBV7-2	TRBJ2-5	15	CASSLTSGKQETQYF	TGTGCCAGCAGCCTGACTAGCGGGAAGCAAGAGACCCAGTACTTC